The 3 T cell receptor beta chains presented below share a single source sample, sequenced in a study of cytomegalovirus exposure and HLA in healthy donors. Primers included in the PCR were 60 Vbeta and 13 Jbeta primers. TCRdb keeps only in-frame clones here, not all; method: immunoSEQ multiplex PCR. Of some 150,000 clones listed, 80% to 90% were seen once; the top ten hold 0.75% to 0.9%. Sequenced input: PBMCs. The receptors come from a woman under 30 in good health and CMV-seronegative.

This rearrangement joins TRBV7-2 to TRBJ2-1, with a tentative D call TRBD1 (6 bases). The germline CDR1 and CDR2 sequences are SGHTA and FQGNSA. V was pared by 10 bases and J by 10 bases, with 17 bases between. CDR3 length: 12 residues. This CDR3 reads CAIRGAGVEQFF. Written as DNA, the CDR3 is TGTGCCATCAGGGGCGCCGGGGTGGAGCAGTTCTTC.

The J gene is TRBJ1-5, the V gene TRBV6-1, with 7 bases matching TRBD1. V lost 2 bases and J lost 0; bases outside the gene matches: 10. Germline V gene lookup returns CDR1 MNHNS and CDR2 SASEGT. This CDR3 region has 18 residues. This CDR3 is CASSEFRDRNPSNQPQHF. In nucleotides, the CDR3 is TGTGCCAGCAGTGAATTCCGGGACAGAAACCCTAGCAATCAGCCCCAGCATTTT.

The rearrangement links TRBV10-1 to TRBJ1-4; D ambiguous. V gave up 2 bases and J gave up 7 bases, with 5 bases separating them. This CDR3 has 12 amino acids. Germline CDR1 and CDR2: WNHNN and SYGVQD (reference sequence). CDR3 bases: TGCGCCAGCAGTGAGACTGGTGAAAAACTGTTTTTT. It specifies CASSETGEKLFF.